The source of this TCR beta chain is a study of blood T cell repertoires in COVID-19. This table comes from immunoSEQ multiplex PCR, and its TCRdb copy is limited to in-frame clones, with some not included. The sample contains about 480,000 clones, roughly 89% of which appear only once. The V segment lost 0 bases and the J segment 5 bases; nucleotides outside the gene matches: 6. The CDR3 extends over 15 amino acids. The germline V gene encodes CDR1 GTSNPN and CDR2 SVGIG (reference sequence). This receptor was identified in a woman aged 50 to 65 with COVID-19, enrolled during active disease. The V call is TRBV30, the J call TRBJ1-4; 7 bases match TRBD1. Sequencing input: peripheral blood. CDR3 amino acids: CAWSVPGTVNEKLFF. The CDR3 DNA reads TGTGCCTGGAGTGTACCGGGGACAGTGAATGAAAAACTGTTTTTT.